These 23 T cell receptor beta chains originate from one sample sequenced in a study of shared clonotypes between healthy human individuals. Produced via immunoSEQ multiplex PCR; TCRdb's table is partial and in-frame only. The data hold approximately 980,000 clones, with 76% observed a single time. The specimen was memory CD4+ T cells sorted from blood. Described subset: CD45RA-negative fraction. The receptors shown here come from a man aged 18 to 29 in good health.

This clone was seen a handful of times. The rearrangement uses TRBV6-1 and TRBJ1-4; no clear D gene. This CDR3 contains 14 residues. With 3 bases removed from V and 5 bases from J, the gap between germline ends came to 10 bases. Germline CDR1 and CDR2: MNHNS and SASEGT. CDR3 loop: CASSDQLINEKLFF. DNA for the CDR3: TGTGCCAGCAGTGATCAGCTGATAAATGAAAAACTGTTTTTT.

The J gene is TRBJ2-1, the V gene TRBV7-2; D may be TRBD1 (6 bases). V gave up 5 bases and J gave up 5 bases, with 13 bases separating them. Per the germline V gene, CDR1 is SGHTA and CDR2 is FQGNSA. This CDR3 is 14 amino acids long. The CDR3 region is CASSILTGNNEQFF. The CDR3 bases are TGTGCCAGCAGCATCCTGACAGGCAACAATGAGCAGTTCTTC.

This clone has only one observation. The CDR3 sequence is CASSDGAGYTGELFF. CDR3 DNA sequence: TGTGCCAGTAGTGATGGGGCGGGGTACACCGGGGAGCTGTTTTTT. V and J are TRBV19 and TRBJ2-2, with a tentative D call TRBD2 (6 bases). Germline CDR1 LNHDA, CDR2 SQIVND (reference sequence). V gave up 5 bases and J gave up 3 bases, with 13 bases separating them. CDR3 size: 15 residues.

V gene TRBV7-6 combines with J gene TRBJ2-7, with D uncertain. Per the germline V gene, CDR1 is SGHVS and CDR2 is FNYEAQ. With 1 base removed from V and 3 bases from J, the gap between germline ends came to 10 bases. The CDR3 runs 14 residues. For the CDR3, the DNA is TGTGCCAGCAGCTTAGAATTCAGGAGCTACGAGCAGTACTTC. The encoded protein is CASSLEFRSYEQYF. The entire variable domain, with the rest obtained from reference TRBV7-6 and TRBJ2-7, is as follows: GAGVSQSPRYKVTKRGQDVALRCDPISGHVSLYWYRQALGQGPEFLTYFNYEAQQDKSGLPNDRFSAERPEGSISTLTIQRTEQRDSAMYRCASSLEFRSYEQYFGPGTRLTVT.

This clone was counted only a few times. The junction and the germline gene differ at one end; a read error may be behind it. V usage is TRBV6-5 and J usage is TRBJ2-3; D possibly matches TRBD1 or TRBD2 (5 bases each). The CDR3 consists of 14 residues. Germline lookup yields CDR1 MNHEY and CDR2 SVGAGI. The CDR3 protein is CASSSSTSDWGKTF. CDR3 nucleotides: TGTGCCAGCAGTTCTTCTACCTCGGACTGGGGCAAAACATTT.

The rearrangement joins TRBV7-9 to TRBJ2-1; TRBD2 is a possible D gene (5 bases). V was clipped by 3 bases and J by 5 bases, with 11 bases between them. The CDR3 consists of 14 residues. Germline values: CDR1 SEHNR, CDR2 FQNEAQ (reference sequence). The CDR3, as DNA: TGTGCCAGCAGCTTCAGTCTAGCCCACAATGAGCAGTTCTTC. It specifies CASSFSLAHNEQFF.

The chain links TRBV10-3 to TRBJ2-7; maybe TRBD2 (5 bases). Germline V gene data show CDR1 as ENHRY and CDR2 as SYGVKD. CDR3 length: 11 amino acids. V gave up 8 bases and J gave up 8 bases, with 13 bases separating them. The CDR3 loop is CAIGGANQQYF. The CDR3 DNA reads as TGTGCCATCGGAGGCGCAAACCAGCAGTACTTC.

J is TRBJ1-4 and V is TRBV28; no clear D. The germline V gene has CDR1 MDHEN and CDR2 SYDVKM. Trimming took 5 bases from V and 7 from J, leaving 11 bases between them. The CDR3 length is 13 residues. CDR3 sequence reads: CASSPPVREKLFF. The CDR3 nucleotides read TGTGCCAGCAGTCCCCCGGTGCGTGAAAAACTGTTTTTT.

V and J are TRBV6-5 and TRBJ1-2, with D perhaps matching TRBD1 (6 bases). The V end was cut by 10 bases, the J end by 0 bases, with 18 bases between. Germline-derived CDR1 and CDR2 are MNHEY and SVGAGI. This CDR3 has 15 residues. CDR3 sequence: CATAVGAWANYGYTF. CDR3 DNA sequence: TGTGCCACGGCCGTGGGGGCATGGGCTAACTATGGCTACACCTTC.

The rearrangement joins TRBV6-5 to TRBJ2-2; a weak D match, TRBD1 (6 bases). Germline-derived CDR1 and CDR2 are MNHEY and SVGAGI. This CDR3 has 15 amino acids. V lost 7 bases and J lost 1, with 13 bases in between. As DNA, the CDR3 is TGTGCCAGCACCCGGGACACCTTGAACACCGGGGAGCTGTTTTTT. This translates into CASTRDTLNTGELFF.

The V and J genes are TRBV19 and TRBJ1-4; TRBD1 is a possible D gene (5 bases). From germline, CDR1 is LNHDA and CDR2 SQIVND (reference sequence). This CDR3 is built from 16 residues. Trimming left V 6 bases short and J 0 bases short, with 14 bases between. The CDR3 DNA follows: TGTGCCAGTAGCCCCGGGGGGGGAACAACTAATGAAAAACTGTTTTTT. Its translation: CASSPGGGTTNEKLFF.

This chain links TRBV5-6 with TRBJ2-5; weak D call: TRBD2 (6 bases). This CDR3 has 15 amino acids. Trimming removed 7 bases from V and 1 base from J, with 17 bases in between. CDR1 SGHDT and CDR2 YYEEEE come from the germline V gene. As DNA, the CDR3 is TGTGCCAGCCAAAAGTGGGGGGTGTTCCAAGAGACCCAGTACTTC. This encodes CASQKWGVFQETQYF.

This clone was recorded once. The chain is built from TRBV5-6 and TRBJ1-6; 7 bases fit TRBD1. This CDR3 comprises 16 residues. Trimming took 1 base from V and 3 from J; bases not matched to a gene: 4. Looked up from germline, CDR1 is SGHDT and CDR2 is YYEEEE. CDR3 amino acids: CASSLKGASYNSPLHF. Here the CDR3 DNA reads TGTGCCAGCAGCTTGAAGGGGGCGAGCTATAATTCACCCCTCCACTTT.

The V and J genes are TRBV19 and TRBJ1-5; 8 bases are shared with TRBD1. The ends lost 3 bases at V and 7 bases at J; junction bases unmatched: 11. This CDR3 contains 16 residues. Germline values: CDR1 LNHDA, CDR2 SQIVND (reference sequence). The CDR3 DNA sequence: TGTGCCAGTAGTATTGGTACCGACAGGGGTGGACAGCCCCAGCATTTT. Translated, it gives CASSIGTDRGGQPQHF.

This clone was counted once. The chain has TRBV6-6 and TRBJ2-6; D is ambiguous. CDR3 size: 13 residues. Trimming took 4 bases from V and 12 from J, leaving 13 bases between them. Germline-derived CDR1 and CDR2 are MNHNY and SVGAGI (reference sequence). The DNA of the CDR3 is TGTGCCAGCAGTTCGGTCAGCCCGCGCGTCCTGACTTTC. Its protein is CASSSVSPRVLTF.

V is TRBV6-1 and J is TRBJ2-4, with D unclear. Between the trimmed V and J ends, which lost 4 bases and 0 bases, there was a span of 4 bases. The germline gives CDR1 MNHNS, CDR2 SASEGT. This CDR3 has 13 residues. The CDR3 region has the DNA TGTGCCAGCAGTGGGGTAGCCAAAAACATTCAGTACTTC. This codes for CASSGVAKNIQYF.

J is TRBJ1-1 and V is TRBV5-1; TRBD1 aligns across 8 bases. The V gene end was trimmed by 0 bases and the J gene end by 5 bases; junction bases not matched to a gene: 9. The length of the CDR3 is 16 residues. Germline CDR1 and CDR2: SGHRS and YFSETQ. The CDR3 here is CASSLALDRAETEAFF. DNA for the CDR3: TGCGCCAGCAGCTTGGCCCTGGACAGGGCGGAGACTGAAGCTTTCTTT.

V and J are TRBV7-8 and TRBJ1-4, with D possibly being TRBD1 (6 bases). V was cut by 4 bases and J by 11 bases, with 23 bases left in between. The CDR3 sequence is 16 residues long. Looked up from germline, CDR1 is SGHVS and CDR2 is FQNEAQ. CDR3 DNA sequence: TGTGCCAGCAGCTCCCTCGGGGGGCCGAAGGTTTCTAAACTGTTTTTT. This translates into CASSSLGGPKVSKLFF.

The rearrangement uses TRBV7-9 and TRBJ2-7, with 8 bases identical to TRBD1. From germline, CDR1 is SEHNR and CDR2 FQNEAQ (reference sequence). CDR3 length: 13 residues. Trimming removed 7 bases from V and 3 bases from J; junction bases left unmatched: 5. In DNA, the CDR3 is TGTGCCAGCACCCCGGACAGGGACTACGAGCAGTACTTC. Its protein product is CASTPDRDYEQYF.

This clone is termed medium-sized. The chain employs TRBV29-1 and TRBJ1-1; possible D gene TRBD1, 5 bases. The V gene lost 0 bases and the J gene lost 0 bases, with 8 bases spanning the gap. From germline, CDR1 is SQVTM and CDR2 ANQGSEA. CDR3 size: 14 residues. The CDR3 bases are TGCAGCGTTGAAGAGGGGGGTGTGAACACTGAAGCTTTCTTT. It yields the protein CSVEEGGVNTEAFF. Full variable domain (outside the CDR3, taken from reference TRBV29-1 and TRBJ1-1): SAVISQKPSRDICQRGTSLTIQCQVDSQVTMMFWYRQQPGQSLTLIATANQGSEATYESGFVIDKFPISRPNLTFSTLTVSNMSPEDSSIYLCSVEEGGVNTEAFFGQGTRLTVV.

The chain joins TRBV29-1 to TRBJ1-2; a weak D match, TRBD1 (6 bases). The germline CDR1 and CDR2 sequences are SQVTM and ANQGSEA. CDR3 size: 14 residues. With 3 bases removed from V and 4 bases from J, the gap between germline ends came to 15 bases. CDR3 amino acids: CSVDPVGASYGYTF. In DNA form, the CDR3 reads TGCAGCGTTGACCCCGTGGGGGCCAGCTATGGCTACACCTTC.

The chain recombines TRBV6-6 with TRBJ2-2, with D perhaps matching TRBD1 or TRBD2 (5 bases each). The germline V and J ends were trimmed by 5 bases and 3 bases, with 13 bases remaining between them. The V gene's germline CDR1 is MNHNY and CDR2 SVGAGI (reference sequence). This CDR3 spans 15 amino acids. The CDR3 coding sequence is TGTGCCAGCAGTCCCCCGGGGCAGGACACCGGGGAGCTGTTTTTT. As protein: CASSPPGQDTGELFF.

The gene calls are TRBV7-9 and TRBJ1-2; 11 bases line up with TRBD1. The V and J ends lost 1 base and 6 bases, in that order; junction bases with no gene match: 4. This CDR3 is built from 15 residues. Germline V gene sequence: CDR1 SEHNR, CDR2 FQNEAQ (reference sequence). CDR3 loop: CASSLVGQGANGYTF. CDR3 DNA sequence: TGTGCCAGCAGCTTAGTCGGACAGGGGGCGAATGGCTACACCTTC. The entire variable domain, with the rest obtained from reference TRBV7-9 and TRBJ1-2, is as follows: DTGVSQNPRHKITKRGQNVTFRCDPISEHNRLYWYRQTLGQGPEFLTYFQNEAQLEKSRLLSDRFSAERPKGSFSTLEIQRTEQGDSAMYLCASSLVGQGANGYTFGSGTRLTVV.